This T cell receptor (beta chain) is drawn from a study of T cells after posttransplantation cyclophosphamide. Study-wide findings and caveats: Recipient CMV seropositivity and CMV reactivation strongly tracked TRB clonality.

The CDR3 totals 13 residues. The germline gives CDR1 MDHEN, CDR2 SYDVKM. V lost 5 bases and J lost 6, with 10 bases in between. As to this clone: Its cognate antigen is unknown.

The related graft donor's blood sample was taken on the day of bone marrow donation. The data were produced by immunoSEQ multiplex PCR, yet TCRdb's version contains in-frame clones alone and is incomplete. Of roughly 21,000 clones in the sample, roughly 98% were seen once. The sample was naive CD8+ T cells sorted from PBMCs. The chain combines TRBV28 with TRBJ2-2; D remains unclear. The origin of this receptor is a man aged 40-49 years in good health, CMV-negative, and a related stem cell transplant donor. CDR3 nucleotide sequence: TGTGCCAGCAGTGCAGGTTTAGCCGGGGAGCTGTTTTTT. Translated: CASSAGLAGELFF.